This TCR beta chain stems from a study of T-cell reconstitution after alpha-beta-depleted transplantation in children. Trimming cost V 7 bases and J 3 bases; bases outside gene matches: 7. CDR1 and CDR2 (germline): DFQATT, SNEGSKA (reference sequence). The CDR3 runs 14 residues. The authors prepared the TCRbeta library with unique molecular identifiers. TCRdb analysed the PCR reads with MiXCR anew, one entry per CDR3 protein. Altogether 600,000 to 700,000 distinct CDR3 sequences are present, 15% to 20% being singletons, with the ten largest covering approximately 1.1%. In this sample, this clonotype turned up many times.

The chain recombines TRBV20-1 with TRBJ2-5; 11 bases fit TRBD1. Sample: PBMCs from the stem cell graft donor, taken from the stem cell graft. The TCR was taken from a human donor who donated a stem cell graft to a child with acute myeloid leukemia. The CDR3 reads CSGKGQGEEETQYF. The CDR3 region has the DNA TGCAGTGGAAAGGGACAGGGGGAAGAAGAGACCCAGTACTTC.